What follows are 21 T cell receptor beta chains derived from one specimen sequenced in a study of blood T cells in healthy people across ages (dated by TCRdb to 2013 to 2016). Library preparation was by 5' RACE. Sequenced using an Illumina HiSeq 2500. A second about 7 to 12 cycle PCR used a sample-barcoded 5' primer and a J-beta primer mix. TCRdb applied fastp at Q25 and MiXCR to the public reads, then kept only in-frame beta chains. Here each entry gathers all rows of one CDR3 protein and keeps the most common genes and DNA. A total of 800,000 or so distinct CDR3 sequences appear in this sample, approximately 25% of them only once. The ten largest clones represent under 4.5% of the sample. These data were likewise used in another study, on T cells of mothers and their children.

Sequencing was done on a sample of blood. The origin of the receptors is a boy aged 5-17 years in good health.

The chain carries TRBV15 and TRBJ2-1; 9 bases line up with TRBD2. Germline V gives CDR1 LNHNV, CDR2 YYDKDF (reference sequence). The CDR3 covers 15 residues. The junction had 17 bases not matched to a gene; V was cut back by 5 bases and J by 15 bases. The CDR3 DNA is TGTGCCACCAGCGGAAGGATGGTTAGCGGGGGTAGGCGGTTCTTC. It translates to CATSGRMVSGGRRFF.

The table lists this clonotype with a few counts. The CDR3 reads CASSQGTDNSNTGELFF. In nucleotides, the CDR3 is TGCGCCAGCAGCCAAGGGACAGACAATTCTAACACCGGGGAGCTGTTTTTT. The chain combines TRBV4-3 with TRBJ2-2; weak D call: TRBD1 (6 bases). The germline V and J ends were trimmed by 1 base and 2 bases, with 14 bases remaining between them. Germline V gene sequence: CDR1 LGHNA, CDR2 YSLEER. This CDR3 has 17 amino acids.

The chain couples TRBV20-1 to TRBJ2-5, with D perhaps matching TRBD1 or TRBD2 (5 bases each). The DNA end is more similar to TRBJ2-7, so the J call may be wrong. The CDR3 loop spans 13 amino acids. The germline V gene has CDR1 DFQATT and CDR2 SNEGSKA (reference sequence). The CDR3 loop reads CSAPGPQGSEQYF. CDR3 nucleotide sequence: TGCAGTGCCCCGGGGCCCCAAGGCTCCGAGCAGTACTTC.

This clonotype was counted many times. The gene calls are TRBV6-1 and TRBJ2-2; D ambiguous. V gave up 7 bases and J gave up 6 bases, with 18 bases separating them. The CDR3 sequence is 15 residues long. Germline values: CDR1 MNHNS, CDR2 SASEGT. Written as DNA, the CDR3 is TGTGCCAGCATGACCCTCCCTTTTATGGCCGGGGAGCTGTTTTTT. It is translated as CASMTLPFMAGELFF.

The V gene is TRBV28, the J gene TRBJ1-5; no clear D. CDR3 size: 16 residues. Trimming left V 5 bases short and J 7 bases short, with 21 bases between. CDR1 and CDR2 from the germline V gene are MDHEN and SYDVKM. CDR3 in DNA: TGTGCCAGCAGTCCCCGGCAAGTGCCACGTAGGCAGCCCCAGCATTTT. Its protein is CASSPRQVPRRQPQHF.

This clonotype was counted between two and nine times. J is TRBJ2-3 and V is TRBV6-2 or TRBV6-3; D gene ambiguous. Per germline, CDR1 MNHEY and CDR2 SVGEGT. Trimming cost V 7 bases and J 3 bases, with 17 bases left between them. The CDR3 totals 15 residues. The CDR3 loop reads CASTSPTAPTDTQYF. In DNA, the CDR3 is TGTGCCAGCACCTCCCCGACGGCACCTACAGATACGCAGTATTTT.

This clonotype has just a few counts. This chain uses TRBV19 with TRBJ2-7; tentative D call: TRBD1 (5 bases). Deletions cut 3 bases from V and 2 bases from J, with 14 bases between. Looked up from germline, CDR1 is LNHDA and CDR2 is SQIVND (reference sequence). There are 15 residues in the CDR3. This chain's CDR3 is CASSIGRVGTYEQYF. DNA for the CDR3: TGTGCCAGTAGTATCGGCAGGGTTGGAACCTACGAGCAGTACTTC.

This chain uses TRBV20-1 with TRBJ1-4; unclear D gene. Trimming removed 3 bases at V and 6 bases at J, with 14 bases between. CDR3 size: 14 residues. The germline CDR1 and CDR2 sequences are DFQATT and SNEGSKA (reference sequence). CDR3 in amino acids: CSARAGIGDEKLFF. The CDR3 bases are TGCAGTGCTAGGGCCGGGATTGGTGATGAAAAACTGTTTTTT.

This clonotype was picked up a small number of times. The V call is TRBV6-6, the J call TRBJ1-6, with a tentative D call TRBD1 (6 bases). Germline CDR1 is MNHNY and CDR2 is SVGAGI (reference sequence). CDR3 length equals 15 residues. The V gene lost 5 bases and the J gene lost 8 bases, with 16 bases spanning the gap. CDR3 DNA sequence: TGTGCCAGCAGTGTGGGGGCCCGCCTGGATTCACCCCTCCACTTT. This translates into CASSVGARLDSPLHF.

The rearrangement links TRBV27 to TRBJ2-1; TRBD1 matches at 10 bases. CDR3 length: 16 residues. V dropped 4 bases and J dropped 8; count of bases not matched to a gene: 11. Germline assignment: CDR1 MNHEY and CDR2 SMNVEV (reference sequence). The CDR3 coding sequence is TGTGCCAGCAGTTCGGTCATTGGGACAGGGGACGATGAGCAGTTCTTC. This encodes CASSSVIGTGDDEQFF.

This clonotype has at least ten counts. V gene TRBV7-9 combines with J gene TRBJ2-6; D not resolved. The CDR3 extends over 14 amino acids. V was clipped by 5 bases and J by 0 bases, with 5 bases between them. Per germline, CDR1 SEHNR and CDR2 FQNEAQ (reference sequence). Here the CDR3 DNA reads TGTGCCAGCAGCGGCGACTCTGGGGCCAACGTCCTGACTTTC. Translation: CASSGDSGANVLTF.

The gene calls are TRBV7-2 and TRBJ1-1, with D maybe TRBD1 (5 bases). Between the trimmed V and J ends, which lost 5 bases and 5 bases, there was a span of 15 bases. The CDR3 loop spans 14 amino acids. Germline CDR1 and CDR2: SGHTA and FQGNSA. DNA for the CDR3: TGTGCCAGCAGCCTATTGGGGGATGGGACTGAAGCTTTCTTT. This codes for CASSLLGDGTEAFF.

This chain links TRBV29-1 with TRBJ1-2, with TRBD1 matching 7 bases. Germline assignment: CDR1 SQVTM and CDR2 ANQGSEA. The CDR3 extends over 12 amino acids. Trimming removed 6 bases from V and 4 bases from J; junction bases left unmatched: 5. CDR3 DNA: TGCAGCGTCGAGACAGGGTTCTATGGCTACACCTTC. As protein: CSVETGFYGYTF.

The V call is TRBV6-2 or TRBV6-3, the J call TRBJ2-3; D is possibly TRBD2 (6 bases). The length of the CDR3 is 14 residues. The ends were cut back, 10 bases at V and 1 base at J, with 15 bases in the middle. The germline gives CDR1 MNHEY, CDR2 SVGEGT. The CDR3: CAITEWEGTDTQYF. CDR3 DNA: TGTGCCATCACCGAATGGGAGGGCACAGATACGCAGTATTTT.

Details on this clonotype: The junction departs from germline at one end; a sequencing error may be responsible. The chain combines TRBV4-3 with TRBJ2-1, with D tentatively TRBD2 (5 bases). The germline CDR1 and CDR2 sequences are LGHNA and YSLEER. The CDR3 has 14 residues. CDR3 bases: TGCGCCAGCGGCCAAGTTGGCGGGCGGAATGAGCAGTTCTTC. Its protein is CASGQVGGRNEQFF.

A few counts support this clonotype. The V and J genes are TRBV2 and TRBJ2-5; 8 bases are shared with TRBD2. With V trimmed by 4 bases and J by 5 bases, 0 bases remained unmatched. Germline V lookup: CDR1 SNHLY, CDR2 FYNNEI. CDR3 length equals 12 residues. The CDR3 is CASSASGETQYF. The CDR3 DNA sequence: TGTGCCAGCAGTGCTAGCGGGGAGACCCAGTACTTC.

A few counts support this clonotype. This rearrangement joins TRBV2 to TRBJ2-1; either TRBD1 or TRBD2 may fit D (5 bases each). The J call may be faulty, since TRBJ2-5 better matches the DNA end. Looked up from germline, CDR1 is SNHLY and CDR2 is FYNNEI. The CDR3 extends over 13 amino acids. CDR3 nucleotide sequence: TGTGCCAGCAGCGGGACGGGGACCGGGACCCAGTACTTC. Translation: CASSGTGTGTQYF.

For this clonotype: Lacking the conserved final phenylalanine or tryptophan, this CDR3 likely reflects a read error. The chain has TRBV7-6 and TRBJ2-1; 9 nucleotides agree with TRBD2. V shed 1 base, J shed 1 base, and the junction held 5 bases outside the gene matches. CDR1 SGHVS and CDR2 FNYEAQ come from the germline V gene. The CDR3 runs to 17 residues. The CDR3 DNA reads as TGTGCCAGCAGCTTAGGGGCGGGGGGGGAATCCTACAATGAGCAGTTCTCC. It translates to CASSLGAGGESYNEQFS.

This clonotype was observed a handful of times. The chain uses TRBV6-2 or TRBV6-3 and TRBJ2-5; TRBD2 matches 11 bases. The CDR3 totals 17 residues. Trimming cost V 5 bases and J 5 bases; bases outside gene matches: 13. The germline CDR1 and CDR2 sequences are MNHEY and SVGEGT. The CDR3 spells CASSLIPGLAVRETQYF. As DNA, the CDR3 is TGTGCCAGCAGTCTAATACCGGGACTAGCGGTCCGGGAGACCCAGTACTTC.

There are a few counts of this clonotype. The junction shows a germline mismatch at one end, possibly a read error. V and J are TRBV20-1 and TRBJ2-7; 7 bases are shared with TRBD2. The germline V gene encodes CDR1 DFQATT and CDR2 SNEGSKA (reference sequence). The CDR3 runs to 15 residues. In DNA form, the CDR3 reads TGCGGTGCCCCCCTGACTAGCTCCTTCTCCTACGAGCAGTACTTC. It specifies CGAPLTSSFSYEQYF.

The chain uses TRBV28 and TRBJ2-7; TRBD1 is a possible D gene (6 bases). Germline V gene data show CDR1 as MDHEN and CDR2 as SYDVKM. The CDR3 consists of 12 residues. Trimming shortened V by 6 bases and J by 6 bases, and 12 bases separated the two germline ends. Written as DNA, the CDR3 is TGTGCCAGCAGCAACAGGGATGGCGAGCAGTACTTC. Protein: CASSNRDGEQYF.